In this sample, the clone carrying this T cell receptor (beta chain) turned up a few times. CDR3 length: 13 residues. Germline V CDR1 and CDR2: KGHSH, LQKENI. Trimming took off 3 bases at V and 5 bases at J, with 11 bases between the two ends. The source of the sample is a study of T cells after yellow fever vaccination. MiXCR was run by TCRdb on the 5' RACE reads, yielding one entry per CDR3 protein. The sample carries around 530,000 distinct CDR3 sequences, 17% recorded once. This clonotype was sampled from a man aged 18-30 years who received the YFV17D yellow fever vaccine. The material sequenced was PBMCs, taken around 5 days after the first yellow fever vaccination. The gene calls are TRBV18 and TRBJ2-7; tentative D call: TRBD1 (6 bases). CDR3 sequence reads: CASSPDRSHEQYV. As DNA, the CDR3 is TGTGCCAGCTCACCCGACAGGTCCCACGAGCAGTACGTC.